The 18 T cell receptor beta chains listed next were all sequenced from one sample in a study of a mutant IDH1 vaccine in newly diagnosed glioma (dated by TCRdb to the early 2020s). The receptor library was made with the immunoSEQ multiplex PCR assay. The clones in this table, taken by TCRdb from immuneACCESS, are in-frame only. Not every clone is retained; where verified, under half of the shortfall comes from an unresolved V gene, and the cause of the rest is unknown. The sample data list around 30,000 clones, and over 60% of these were observed just once. The ten most abundant clones make up approximately 9% of the sample. According to the study, the label for this sample's time point signals: baseline, week 1 (first vaccination visit). The label giving this sample's treatment or condition can be read as: pre-vaccination baseline after standard-of-care therapy. The sequencing used peripheral blood mononuclear cells (PBMCs), collected from a glioma patient treated with radiotherapy, temozolomide or both. These receptors originate from a man aged 45 to 65 with glioma. Some clones in this sample may be carry-over from other donors' samples.

The DNA for the CDR3 is TGTGCCAGCAGCTTAGTACGGGCGAACACCGGGGAGCTGTTTTTT. Encoded protein: CASSLVRANTGELFF. The genes are TRBV7-9 and TRBJ2-2; D not resolved. Germline CDR1 is SEHNR and CDR2 is FQNEAQ (reference sequence). The CDR3 covers 15 residues. Trimming took 1 base from V and 0 from J, leaving 6 bases between them. Together with reference TRBV7-9 and TRBJ2-2, the CDR3 gives the full variable domain: DTGVSQNPRHKITKRGQNVTFRCDPISEHNRLYWYRQTLGQGPEFLTYFQNEAQLEKSRLLSDRFSAERPKGSFSTLEIQRTEQGDSAMYLCASSLVRANTGELFFGEGSRLTVL.

This clone was seen a handful of times. Here the CDR3 reads CASSFGDNYGYTF. In DNA form, the CDR3 reads TGTGCCAGCAGTTTCGGCGATAACTATGGCTACACCTTC. The rearrangement joins TRBV28 to TRBJ1-2; D gene ambiguous. Between the trimmed V and J ends, which lost 3 bases and 1 base, there was a span of 6 bases. CDR1 is MDHEN and CDR2 is SYDVKM in the germline V gene. CDR3 length equals 13 residues.

The chain joins TRBV7-8 to TRBJ2-2; D gene uncertain. The germline gives CDR1 SGHVS, CDR2 FQNEAQ. Trimming removed 4 bases at V and 3 bases at J, with 3 bases between. This CDR3 has 12 amino acids. Written as DNA, the CDR3 is TGTGCCAGCAGCTCAGACACCGGGGAGCTGTTTTTT. Residues: CASSSDTGELFF.

The chain carries TRBV5-6 and TRBJ2-6; D not resolved. Germline CDR1 is SGHDT and CDR2 is YYEEEE. Trimming pared 6 bases from V and 1 base from J, leaving 5 bases between. This CDR3 has 13 residues. For the CDR3, the DNA is TGTGCCAGCACCAAATCTGGGGCCAACGTCCTGACTTTC. Residues: CASTKSGANVLTF.

The chain carries TRBV19 and TRBJ1-3; no clear D gene. V lost 3 bases and J 0 bases, leaving 9 bases between the germline ends. The CDR3 runs 15 residues. Germline CDR1 LNHDA, CDR2 SQIVND (reference sequence). Here the CDR3 reads CASSMEPRSGNTIYF. CDR3 coding DNA: TGTGCCAGTAGTATGGAACCGCGCTCTGGAAACACCATATATTTT.

The chain couples TRBV4-1 to TRBJ2-7; D ambiguous. This CDR3 comprises 13 residues. The germline V and J ends were trimmed by 4 bases and 2 bases, with 9 bases remaining between them. Germline CDR1 MGHRA, CDR2 YSYEKL. The CDR3 here is CASSPGSTYEQYF. CDR3 nucleotide sequence: TGCGCCAGCAGCCCCGGATCGACCTACGAGCAGTACTTC.

The CDR3 sequence is CASSQARTENTEAFF. CDR3 DNA: TGTGCCAGCAGCCAAGCAAGGACAGAGAACACTGAAGCTTTCTTT. This chain joins TRBV4-2 and TRBJ1-1; TRBD1 might be the D (6 bases). The CDR3 totals 15 residues. With 1 base removed from V and 1 base from J, the gap between germline ends came to 10 bases. The germline gives CDR1 LGHNA, CDR2 YNFKEQ.

This clone was seen more than once but under ten times. Other nucleotide sequences from this sample produce the same CDR3. The rearrangement links TRBV6-1 to TRBJ1-5; D unresolved. Trimming stripped 1 base from V and 2 bases from J, with 0 bases between. From germline, CDR1 is MNHNS and CDR2 SASEGT. The CDR3 has 12 residues. In DNA, the CDR3 is TGTGCCAGCAGTGAAGGCAATCAGCCCCAGCATTTT. This codes for CASSEGNQPQHF.

The V gene is TRBV9, the J gene TRBJ2-7, with D possibly matching TRBD2 (6 bases). V lost 4 bases and J lost 0, with 11 bases in between. In germline, CDR1 is SGDLS, CDR2 YYNGEE. The CDR3 consists of 14 residues. CDR3 nucleotides: TGTGCCAGCAGCCCATCGACTAGCTCCTACGAGCAGTACTTC. It yields the protein CASSPSTSSYEQYF.

This clone was counted once. The V and J genes are TRBV19 and TRBJ1-1, with 7 bases matching TRBD1. The germline gives CDR1 LNHDA, CDR2 SQIVND (reference sequence). V dropped 4 bases and J dropped 1; count of bases not matched to a gene: 6. This CDR3 spans 15 amino acids. Here the CDR3 DNA reads TGTGCCAGTAGTAGCAAGGACAGGCGGAACACTGAAGCTTTCTTT. This encodes CASSSKDRRNTEAFF.

The V call is TRBV18, the J call TRBJ1-1; 9 positions match TRBD1. Trimming removed 7 bases from V and 0 bases from J; junction bases left unmatched: 9. The V gene's germline CDR1 is KGHSH and CDR2 LQKENI. The CDR3 contains 16 residues. CDR3 region: CASYRGTGPMNTEAFF. The CDR3 region has the DNA TGTGCCAGCTACCGAGGGACAGGGCCCATGAACACTGAAGCTTTCTTT.

This clone has a single count. This sequence joins TRBV19 and TRBJ2-7; D call uncertain. The CDR3 contains 13 residues. Looked up from germline, CDR1 is LNHDA and CDR2 is SQIVND (reference sequence). Trimming removed 6 bases from V and 4 bases from J, with 13 bases in between. The CDR3 reads CASSPSFEYEQYF. The CDR3 coding sequence is TGTGCCAGTAGCCCCTCGTTTGAGTACGAGCAGTACTTC.

V gene TRBV18 combines with J gene TRBJ2-2; tentatively, D is TRBD2 (6 bases). Germline assignment: CDR1 KGHSH and CDR2 LQKENI. The CDR3 totals 13 residues. Trimming pared 8 bases from V and 8 bases from J, leaving 15 bases between. The CDR3 bases are TGTGCCAGCACGACCGGAGGGCCGGGGGAGCTGTTTTTT. This gives the protein CASTTGGPGELFF.

DNA for the CDR3: TGTGCCAGCAGTTCAACAGGGTTTTATCAGCCCCAGCATTTT. Translation gives CASSSTGFYQPQHF. The chain combines TRBV28 with TRBJ1-5; a weak D match, TRBD1 (6 bases). CDR1 and CDR2 from the germline V gene are MDHEN and SYDVKM. The CDR3 has 14 residues. V lost 4 bases, J lost 5 bases, and 12 bases lay in between.

The V and J genes are TRBV7-2 and TRBJ1-3; 7 bases fit TRBD1. The germline CDR1 and CDR2 sequences are SGHTA and FQGNSA. The trim removed 5 bases at V and 5 bases at J, leaving 3 bases unmatched. The CDR3 spans 13 residues. CDR3 in amino acids: CASSPGQRNTIYF. CDR3 coding DNA: TGTGCCAGCAGCCCGGGACAGCGAAACACCATATATTTT.

The CDR3 DNA sequence: TGTGCCAGCAGTGAAGCGGGAGGGCACAATGAGCAGTTCTTC. Translated, it gives CASSEAGGHNEQFF. The rearrangement links TRBV6-4 to TRBJ2-1; the match to TRBD2 covers 10 bases. The CDR3 loop spans 14 amino acids. The junction had 1 base not matched to a gene; V was cut back by 3 bases and J by 5 bases. Germline loops: CDR1 MRHNA, CDR2 SNTAGT.

CDR3 bases: TGTGCCACCAGCAGAGATCGGCGGGGGAGCTCCTACGAGCAGTACTTC. Translation: CATSRDRRGSSYEQYF. The chain carries TRBV15 and TRBJ2-7, with 7 nucleotides matching TRBD2. The trim removed 0 bases at V and 0 bases at J, leaving 5 bases unmatched. The germline CDR1 and CDR2 sequences are LNHNV and YYDKDF (reference sequence). The CDR3 sequence is 16 residues long.

The chain has TRBV11-2 and TRBJ1-2, with 9 bases matching TRBD1. The CDR3 is 13 amino acids. V gave up 5 bases and J gave up 11 bases; unmatched junction bases: 9. Germline V gene sequence: CDR1 SGHAT, CDR2 FQNNGV. CDR3 in DNA: TGTGCCAGCAGCCGGGGGGACAGGGTTGGGTACACCTTC. Its protein is CASSRGDRVGYTF.